Following are 3 T cell receptor beta chains from one sample sequenced in a study of shared clonotypes between healthy human individuals. Produced via immunoSEQ multiplex PCR; TCRdb's table is partial and in-frame only. The table includes about 2.3 million clones, 80% to 95% detected once. Material for sequencing was naive CD4+ T cells from PBMCs. Subset described: CD45RA+ positively selected. The source is a young man in good health. Some clones in this sample may be carry-over from other donors' samples.

The rearrangement uses TRBV9 and TRBJ2-1, with 11 bases that match TRBD2. CDR3 length: 15 amino acids. After removal of 3 bases from V and 8 bases from J, the junction contained 7 bases not matched to a gene. Germline V gene lookup returns CDR1 SGDLS and CDR2 YYNGEE. The CDR3 region has the DNA TGTGCCAGCAGCGCCACTGGGACTAGCGGCCATGAGCAGTTCTTC. This gives the protein CASSATGTSGHEQFF.

CDR3 amino acids: CASSRTPRFYDTQYF. CDR3 sequence (DNA): TGTGCCAGCAGCCGGACACCTCGTTTCTATGATACGCAGTATTTT. J is TRBJ2-3 and V is TRBV9, with a possible D match to TRBD1 (5 bases). In germline, CDR1 is SGDLS, CDR2 YYNGEE. V lost 4 bases to trimming and J lost 6 bases, with 18 bases between them. The CDR3 has 15 amino acids. Full variable domain (outside the CDR3, taken from reference TRBV9 and TRBJ2-3): DSGVTQTPKHLITATGQRVTLRCSPRSGDLSVYWYQQSLDQGLQFLIQYYNGEERAKGNILERFSAQQFPDLHSELNLSSLELGDSALYFCASSRTPRFYDTQYFGPGTRLTVL.

The chain has TRBV13 and TRBJ2-5; D possibly corresponds to TRBD1 (6 bases). CDR3 size: 13 residues. Germline CDR1 PRHDT, CDR2 FYEKMQ (reference sequence). Trimming removed 4 bases at V and 4 bases at J, with 10 bases between. The CDR3 DNA reads as TGTGCCAGCAGCTCACAGGGCCCAGAGACCCAGTACTTC. It codes for CASSSQGPETQYF.